Shown below are 30 T cell receptor beta chains from a single sample sequenced in a study of shared clonotypes between healthy human individuals. The method was immunoSEQ multiplex PCR; TCRdb's version includes in-frame clones alone and lacks a portion of them. The sample lists roughly 2,500,000 clones; over 85% were seen once. The source material was naive CD4+ T cells from PBMCs. The subset denotes: CD45RA+ positively selected. The receptors were gathered from a man younger than 35 in good health. Some clones in this sample may be carry-over from other donors' samples.

J is TRBJ2-2 and V is TRBV7-2; D perhaps matches TRBD1 (6 bases). The CDR3 extends over 14 amino acids. Germline-derived CDR1 and CDR2 are SGHTA and FQGNSA. The ends were cut back, 2 bases at V and 6 bases at J, with 10 bases in the middle. Here the CDR3 DNA reads TGTGCCAGCAGCTTAATACAGGGCGCCGGGGAGCTGTTTTTT. It yields the protein CASSLIQGAGELFF.

This chain joins TRBV19 and TRBJ1-4, with D unresolved. The CDR3 has 15 amino acids. Germline assignment: CDR1 LNHDA and CDR2 SQIVND (reference sequence). Trimming left V 3 bases short and J 0 bases short, with 8 bases between. In DNA form, the CDR3 reads TGTGCCAGTAGTATCCCTGGATCAACTAATGAAAAACTGTTTTTT. Protein: CASSIPGSTNEKLFF.

This clone turned up a few times. The rearrangement uses TRBV9 and TRBJ2-2; D unresolved. CDR1 SGDLS and CDR2 YYNGEE come from the germline V gene. This CDR3 region has 13 residues. Trimming stripped 3 bases from V and 0 bases from J, with 3 bases between. This chain's CDR3 is CASSAANTGELFF. CDR3 DNA sequence: TGTGCCAGCAGCGCCGCGAACACCGGGGAGCTGTTTTTT.

This rearrangement joins TRBV5-1 to TRBJ2-3; TRBD2 aligns across 7 bases. The V segment lost 3 bases and the J segment 0 bases; nucleotides outside the gene matches: 7. This CDR3 comprises 16 residues. Germline-derived CDR1 and CDR2 are SGHRS and YFSETQ. The CDR3 region has the DNA TGCGCCAGCAGCTCCTCTGCTAGCGGAAGCACAGATACGCAGTATTTT. Protein: CASSSSASGSTDTQYF.

This clone is a singleton in its sample. The chain carries TRBV2 and TRBJ2-1, with 8 bases aligning to TRBD1. J gave up 0 bases and V 6 bases, and 4 bases lay outside the gene matches. The V gene's germline CDR1 is SNHLY and CDR2 FYNNEI. The CDR3 contains 15 residues. The CDR3 coding sequence is TGTGCCAGCAGGGAGACAGGGGTCTCCTACAATGAGCAGTTCTTC. As protein: CASRETGVSYNEQFF.

The chain has TRBV14 and TRBJ2-7; D perhaps matches TRBD2 (5 bases). The V and J ends lost 2 bases and 2 bases respectively, with 13 bases between them. Germline V gene lookup returns CDR1 SGHDN and CDR2 FVKESK. The CDR3 contains 15 residues. DNA of the CDR3: TGTGCCAGCAGCCAATGGTTCGGGGAACCCTACGAGCAGTACTTC. This codes for CASSQWFGEPYEQYF.

About this clone itself: The identical CDR3 is also encoded by other nucleotide sequences in the sample. The rearrangement uses TRBV30 and TRBJ1-3; D is unresolved. The ends were cut back, 1 base at V and 0 bases at J, with 7 bases in the middle. CDR1 and CDR2 from the germline V gene are GTSNPN and SVGIG (reference sequence). CDR3 length equals 14 residues. The CDR3 region has the DNA TGTGCCTGGAGTGAGGGCTTCTCTGGAAACACCATATATTTT. Amino acid sequence: CAWSEGFSGNTIYF. Drawing the rest from reference TRBV30 and TRBJ1-3, the complete variable domain is SQTIHQWPATLVQPVGSPLSLECTVEGTSNPNLYWYRQAAGRGLQLLFYSVGIGQISSEVPQNLSASRPQDRQFILSSKKLLLSDSGFYLCAWSEGFSGNTIYFGEGSWLTVV.

The rearrangement joins TRBV18 to TRBJ2-7, with 8 bases lining up with TRBD2. V trimming: 3 bases; J trimming: 0 bases; junction bases outside the gene matches: 7. CDR1 is KGHSH, CDR2 LQKENI, per germline. This CDR3 region has 16 residues. Here the CDR3 DNA reads TGTGCCAGCTCACCGCCCCGGGGGGGCACCTCCTACGAGCAGTACTTC. It yields the protein CASSPPRGGTSYEQYF.

The chain has TRBV5-4 and TRBJ1-2, with D uncertain. V gave up 1 base and J gave up 8 bases, with 9 bases separating them. This CDR3 has 12 amino acids. Germline V gene sequence: CDR1 SGHNT, CDR2 YYREEE (reference sequence). This CDR3 is CASSLWAGGYTF. CDR3 DNA sequence: TGTGCCAGCAGCTTGTGGGCAGGCGGCTACACCTTC.

V and J are TRBV15 and TRBJ2-4; 10 nucleotides align to TRBD2. The V gene's germline CDR1 is LNHNV and CDR2 YYDKDF (reference sequence). Unmatched junction bases numbered 17, after V lost 1 base and J lost 2 bases. The CDR3 extends over 21 amino acids. The CDR3 region is CATSRGSWEASGSPSKNIQYF. DNA for the CDR3: TGTGCCACCAGCAGAGGGTCTTGGGAGGCTAGCGGGAGTCCGTCCAAAAACATTCAGTACTTC. Based on the CDR3 plus reference TRBV15 and TRBJ2-4, the full variable domain is DAMVIQNPRYQVTQFGKPVTLSCSQTLNHNVMYWYQQKSSQAPKLLFHYYDKDFNNEADTPDNFQSRRPNTSFCFLDIRSPGLGDTAMYLCATSRGSWEASGSPSKNIQYFGAGTRLSVL.

The sample holds a few counts of this clone. The chain has TRBV29-1 and TRBJ1-3; D remains unclear. CDR3 size: 11 residues. V shed 4 bases and J shed 4 bases, with 5 bases lying between them. Germline V gene sequence: CDR1 SQVTM, CDR2 ANQGSEA. CDR3 coding DNA: TGCAGCGTTGTACGGGGAAACACCATATATTTT. Amino acid sequence: CSVVRGNTIYF.

J is TRBJ2-3 and V is TRBV7-2; 11 nucleotides match TRBD2. This CDR3 spans 17 amino acids. Trimming removed 2 bases from V and 0 bases from J; junction bases left unmatched: 4. The germline gives CDR1 SGHTA, CDR2 FQGNSA. CDR3 sequence reads: CASSLNLAGGSTDTQYF. The DNA for the CDR3 is TGTGCCAGCAGCTTAAACCTAGCGGGAGGAAGCACAGATACGCAGTATTTT.

The chain is built from TRBV6-1 and TRBJ1-2; 9 bases line up with TRBD1. CDR1 and CDR2 (germline): MNHNS, SASEGT. V trimming: 4 bases; J trimming: 4 bases; junction bases outside the gene matches: 13. The CDR3 extends over 17 amino acids. DNA for the CDR3: TGTGCCAGCAGTGGGGGGACAGGGTGGGATAATTCCTATGGCTACACCTTC. This encodes CASSGGTGWDNSYGYTF.

The chain links TRBV19 to TRBJ2-1, with 11 bases identical to TRBD2. This CDR3 comprises 15 residues. With V trimmed by 3 bases and J by 9 bases, 7 bases remained unmatched. Germline loops: CDR1 LNHDA, CDR2 SQIVND (reference sequence). The CDR3 loop reads CASSIGASGRSEQFF. The CDR3 nucleotides are TGTGCCAGTAGTATTGGCGCTAGCGGGAGGAGTGAGCAGTTCTTC.

The chain employs TRBV27 and TRBJ2-7, with D possibly TRBD1 on 7 matching bases. V was pared by 3 bases and J by 6 bases, with 27 bases between. This CDR3 is built from 18 residues. CDR1 and CDR2 (germline): MNHEY, SMNVEV (reference sequence). CDR3 sequence: CASSFNQGGFVGGGEQYF. Written as DNA, the CDR3 is TGTGCCAGCAGTTTTAATCAGGGGGGATTCGTTGGAGGTGGCGAGCAGTACTTC.

The rearrangement uses TRBV5-1 and TRBJ2-3; possible D gene TRBD2, 6 bases. V gave up 4 bases and J gave up 2 bases, with 14 bases separating them. The CDR3 length is 15 residues. In germline, CDR1 is SGHRS, CDR2 YFSETQ. The CDR3 reads CASSTLAVFTDTQYF. In nucleotides, the CDR3 is TGCGCCAGCAGCACCTTAGCGGTTTTCACAGATACGCAGTATTTT.

With regard to this clone: Within the sample, other DNA sequences also encode this same CDR3. The chain recombines TRBV5-1 with TRBJ1-1, with a possible D match to TRBD1 (6 bases). V lost 2 bases, J lost 2 bases, and 10 bases lay in between. The CDR3 consists of 14 residues. In germline, CDR1 is SGHRS, CDR2 YFSETQ. The CDR3 is CASSLLDSNTEAFF. The CDR3 region has the DNA TGCGCCAGCAGCTTACTGGACAGTAACACTGAAGCTTTCTTT.

The chain employs TRBV15 and TRBJ2-5, with 9 bases identical to TRBD2. V was clipped by 8 bases and J by 5 bases; unmatched bases: 15. There are 16 residues in the CDR3. Germline lookup yields CDR1 LNHNV and CDR2 YYDKDF (reference sequence). CDR3 coding DNA: TGTGCCACCTCCGGAACGAGGGCTAGCGGGATGGAGACCCAGTACTTC. Amino acids: CATSGTRASGMETQYF.

V and J are TRBV6-5 and TRBJ2-7, with 8 nucleotides matching TRBD1. Germline V gives CDR1 MNHEY, CDR2 SVGAGI. The CDR3 is 14 residues long. V lost 5 bases and J lost 3; bases outside the gene matches: 6. CDR3 sequence reads: CASSRRDRSYEQYF. The CDR3 nucleotides read TGTGCCAGCAGTCGCCGGGACAGGAGCTACGAGCAGTACTTC.

The J gene is TRBJ2-7, the V gene TRBV19; D might be TRBD2 (5 bases). Germline V gives CDR1 LNHDA, CDR2 SQIVND (reference sequence). V was trimmed by 3 bases and J by 1 base, leaving 13 bases between them. This CDR3 has 15 residues. The CDR3 sequence: CASSISSSDSYEQYF. As DNA, the CDR3 is TGTGCCAGTAGTATTTCTAGCAGCGATTCCTACGAGCAGTACTTC.

The J gene is TRBJ1-5, the V gene TRBV6-5, with D possibly being TRBD1 (6 bases). CDR3 size: 14 residues. The germline CDR1 and CDR2 sequences are MNHEY and SVGAGI. Trimming cost V 0 bases and J 6 bases, with 9 bases left between them. DNA of the CDR3: TGTGCCAGCAGTTACTCAACAGGGAGTCAGCCCCAGCATTTT. Encoded protein: CASSYSTGSQPQHF.

V gene TRBV19 combines with J gene TRBJ2-5; 7 bases agree with TRBD2. The CDR3 contains 15 residues. V shed 7 bases, J shed 0 bases, and the junction held 8 bases outside the gene matches. Germline assignment: CDR1 LNHDA and CDR2 SQIVND (reference sequence). The CDR3 sequence is CASTSSGSYQETQYF. The CDR3 coding sequence is TGTGCCAGTACGTCTAGCGGATCGTACCAAGAGACCCAGTACTTC.

In regard to this clone: Other nucleotide sequences in the sample specify the same CDR3. The chain recombines TRBV28 with TRBJ1-5, with D tentatively TRBD1 (6 bases). The V and J ends lost 8 bases and 2 bases respectively, with 16 bases between them. The CDR3 is 15 amino acids. Per the germline V gene, CDR1 is MDHEN and CDR2 is SYDVKM. The CDR3 DNA reads as TGTGCCAGCCGAGGGGGGGGCGAGGGCAATCAGCCCCAGCATTTT. Its protein is CASRGGGEGNQPQHF.

Concerning this clone: Other DNA sequences in the same sample also yield this CDR3. The chain links TRBV5-1 to TRBJ2-3, with 7 bases identical to TRBD1. The germline V gene encodes CDR1 SGHRS and CDR2 YFSETQ. The CDR3 covers 15 residues. The J segment lost 0 bases and the V segment lost 4 bases, leaving 5 bases of the junction unmatched. The CDR3 reads CASSLRDSSTDTQYF. In DNA form, the CDR3 reads TGCGCCAGCAGCCTCCGGGACAGCAGCACAGATACGCAGTATTTT. The variable domain in full, completed from reference TRBV5-1 and TRBJ2-3, reads KAGVTQTPRYLIKTRGQQVTLSCSPISGHRSVSWYQQTPGQGLQFLFEYFSETQRNKGNFPGRFSGRQFSNSRSEMNVSTLELGDSALYLCASSLRDSSTDTQYFGPGTRLTVL.

The chain has TRBV4-2 and TRBJ2-7, with TRBD2 matching 8 bases. After removal of 3 bases from V and 5 bases from J, the junction contained 9 bases not matched to a gene. Germline CDR1 reads LGHNA; CDR2 reads YNFKEQ. The CDR3 spans 15 residues. The CDR3 spells CASSHPGTSSHEQYF. DNA of the CDR3: TGTGCCAGCAGCCACCCCGGGACTAGTTCCCACGAGCAGTACTTC.

As concerns this clone: This sample also contains other DNA sequences that code for the same CDR3. The chain recombines TRBV5-1 with TRBJ1-1; D is perhaps TRBD1 (6 bases). V was shortened by 3 bases and J by 0 bases, with 12 bases between the two germline ends. CDR1 and CDR2 from the germline V gene are SGHRS and YFSETQ. This CDR3 is built from 15 residues. The CDR3 nucleotides read TGCGCCAGCAGCTCTTACAGGGCAATGAACACTGAAGCTTTCTTT. This codes for CASSSYRAMNTEAFF.

The chain carries TRBV7-3 and TRBJ2-7; 8 bases map to TRBD2. V was clipped by 5 bases and J by 6 bases; unmatched bases: 9. The CDR3 is 14 amino acids. Germline assignment: CDR1 SGHTA and CDR2 FQGTGA. The CDR3 loop is CASSRQAGVTEQYF. DNA for the CDR3: TGTGCCAGCAGCCGCCAAGCGGGAGTTACCGAGCAGTACTTC.

The V and J genes are TRBV5-1 and TRBJ2-2; possibly TRBD1 for D (7 bases). This CDR3 has 15 residues. Germline V gives CDR1 SGHRS, CDR2 YFSETQ. V was pared by 4 bases and J by 0 bases, with 10 bases between. The CDR3 spells CASSGGGANTGELFF. CDR3 DNA: TGCGCCAGCAGCGGAGGGGGCGCGAACACCGGGGAGCTGTTTTTT. Full variable domain (missing parts from reference TRBV5-1 and TRBJ2-2): KAGVTQTPRYLIKTRGQQVTLSCSPISGHRSVSWYQQTPGQGLQFLFEYFSETQRNKGNFPGRFSGRQFSNSRSEMNVSTLELGDSALYLCASSGGGANTGELFFGEGSRLTVL.

The V gene is TRBV29-1, the J gene TRBJ2-2; TRBD2 might be the D (5 bases). Trimming cost V 5 bases and J 0 bases, with 10 bases left between them. The CDR3 length is 14 residues. In germline, CDR1 is SQVTM, CDR2 ANQGSEA. This CDR3 is CSVLSGANTGELFF. DNA for the CDR3: TGCAGCGTTTTAAGCGGCGCGAACACCGGGGAGCTGTTTTTT.

Concerning this clone: The sample has other DNA sequences that encode this CDR3 too. V usage is TRBV7-2 and J usage is TRBJ1-3, with a possible D match to TRBD1 (6 bases). Trimming stripped 6 bases from V and 1 base from J, with 13 bases between. CDR1 is SGHTA, CDR2 FQGNSA, per germline. The CDR3 has 15 residues. In DNA form, the CDR3 reads TGTGCCAGCAGTTCGGACAGTTTATCTGGAAACACCATATATTTT. Encoded protein: CASSSDSLSGNTIYF.